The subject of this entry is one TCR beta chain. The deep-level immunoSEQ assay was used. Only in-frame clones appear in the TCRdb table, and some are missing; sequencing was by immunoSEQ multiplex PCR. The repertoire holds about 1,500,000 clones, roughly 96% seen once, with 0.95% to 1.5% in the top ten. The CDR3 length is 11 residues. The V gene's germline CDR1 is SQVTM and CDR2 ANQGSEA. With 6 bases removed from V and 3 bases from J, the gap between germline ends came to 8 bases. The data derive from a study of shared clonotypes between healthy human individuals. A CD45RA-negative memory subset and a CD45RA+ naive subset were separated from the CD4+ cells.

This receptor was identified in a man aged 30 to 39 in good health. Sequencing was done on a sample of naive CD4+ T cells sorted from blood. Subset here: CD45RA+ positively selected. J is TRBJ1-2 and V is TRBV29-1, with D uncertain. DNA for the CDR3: TGCAGCGTCCGGGAGGACTATGGCTACACCTTC. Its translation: CSVREDYGYTF.